This T cell receptor beta chain was found in a study of molecular identifiers for immune sequencing clone quantification. Note on this clonotype: Its antigen is currently unknown. Since a much larger clone is just one base distant, this may be a read error. The conserved closing phenylalanine or tryptophan is absent in this CDR3, likely reflecting a read error.

General study points: Clone sizes that are highly expanded could be underestimated when identical TCR molecules share a barcode.

Previously described methods and listed TCR primers were used for bulk TCR libraries. Each CDR3 protein gets one entry after TCRdb re-called the PCR reads with MiXCR. The sample yields more than 450,000 distinct CDR3 sequences, about 21% seen once. This clonotype was obtained from a human donor in good health. Some libraries in this study had Jurkat cell RNA spiked in. Sequencing was done on a sample of naive CD8+ T cells from blood, with Jurkat cell RNA spiked in. Documented subset: FACS-sorted CD8+CD4-CCR7+CD45RA+ naive T cells.

The DNA for the CDR3 is TGTGCCAGCAGCTTCCCCCTAGCGGGGGGGCATACAGATACGCAGTATATT. It translates to CASSFPLAGGHTDTQYI. The chain combines TRBV7-2 with TRBJ2-3, with 12 bases fitting TRBD2. Per germline, CDR1 SGHTA and CDR2 FQGNSA. V shed 3 bases, J shed 3 bases, and the junction held 7 bases outside the gene matches. The CDR3 spans 17 residues.